Sequencing of this TCR beta chain was carried out in a study of shared clonotypes between healthy human individuals. Study in general: Per donor, CD8 memory used one plate, CD8 naive used two, CD4 memory used three and CD4 naive used three.

Study-level results: Larger estimated richness was generally recorded for naive subsets relative to memory subsets. With a handful of donors compared, 4.5% to 6.5% of naive CD4 clonotypes were shared.

This clone is a singleton in its sample. Its antigen is as yet unknown. Clones were read by immunoSEQ multiplex PCR, and TCRdb kept only the in-frame ones, dropping some. The sample has roughly 2.4 million clones; more than 90% are singletons. Germline V gene sequence: CDR1 MDHEN, CDR2 SYDVKM. The CDR3 length is 13 residues. Germline trimming cut 10 bases from V and 8 bases from J; bases unmatched to any gene: 11. Sequenced: naive CD4+ T cells sorted from blood. Subset meaning: CD45RA+ positively selected. This TCR derives from a man aged 18 to 30 in good health. This chain links TRBV28 with TRBJ1-2; the match to TRBD1 covers 9 bases. The CDR3 sequence: CATPRTGGRGYTF. CDR3 in DNA: TGTGCCACCCCCCGAACAGGGGGCCGCGGCTACACCTTC.